This TCR beta chain was retrieved from a study of cytomegalovirus exposure and HLA in healthy donors. General study points: The dataset shows that most TCR sequences were rare, while some public TCRs occurred in many donors. TCR beta chains numbering 150 to 200 were designated cytomegalovirus-associated.

This CDR3 region has 18 residues. The J segment lost 0 bases and the V segment lost 7 bases, leaving 10 bases of the junction unmatched. The germline V gene has CDR1 MDHEN and CDR2 SYDVKM. Of note for this clone: What it recognizes is unknown.

Sequencing was performed with immunoSEQ multiplex PCR; in TCRdb, only in-frame clones are kept and a portion is missing. The sample has under 250,000 clones; about 81% are singletons. The chain couples TRBV28 to TRBJ2-3; 13 positions match TRBD2. This clonotype originated in a woman in her thirties in good health and CMV-seronegative. Sequencing was performed on PBMCs. The CDR3 loop is CASTTTGTSGVSTDTQYF. The DNA of the CDR3 is TGTGCCAGCACTACCACCGGGACTAGCGGGGTTAGCACAGATACGCAGTATTTT.